Sequencing of this TCR beta chain was carried out in a study of cytomegalovirus exposure and HLA in healthy donors. Study-wide points: Researchers counted around 150 TCR beta chains as cytomegalovirus-associated.

Amplification used 60 Vbeta primers and 13 Jbeta primers. The data were produced by immunoSEQ multiplex PCR, yet TCRdb's version contains in-frame clones alone and is incomplete. The sample includes 130,000 to 150,000 clones, 75% to 85% seen only once; the top ten take less than 3%. The V and J ends lost 7 bases and 1 base, in that order; junction bases with no gene match: 3. Germline V gene sequence: CDR1 LNHDA, CDR2 SQIVND (reference sequence). The CDR3 runs to 13 residues. With respect to this clone: Its antigen is undetermined.

This sequence originates from a woman younger than 35 in good health and CMV-seropositive. V usage is TRBV19 and J usage is TRBJ1-1; 7 bases align to TRBD1. Sequencing was performed on PBMCs. CDR3 in amino acids: CASKDRTNTEAFF. As DNA, the CDR3 is TGTGCCAGTAAGGACAGGACGAACACTGAAGCTTTCTTT. The full variable domain, with the rest looked up from reference TRBV19 and TRBJ1-1, is DGGITQSPKYLFRKEGQNVTLSCEQNLNHDAMYWYRQDPGQGLRLIYYSQIVNDFQKGDIAEGYSVSREKKESFPLTVTSAQKNPTAFYLCASKDRTNTEAFFGQGTRLTVV.